A single sample gave rise to the 30 T cell receptor beta chains below, sequenced in a study of blood T cell repertoires in COVID-19. The method was immunoSEQ multiplex PCR; TCRdb's version includes in-frame clones alone and lacks a portion of them. The sample holds roughly 250,000 clones, about 89% seen once. The source material was PBMCs or T cells enriched from blood (not recorded which). The receptors here all came from a woman aged 18-30 years who had recovered from COVID-19.

Points on this clone: Mismatch with germline at one junction end may stem from a read error. This chain connects TRBV6-5 to TRBJ2-1; possibly TRBD1 for D (6 bases). The germline gives CDR1 MNHEY, CDR2 SVGAGI. The CDR3 contains 16 residues. The CDR3 loop reads CASSNSRGPVYNEQFF. The CDR3 DNA sequence: TGTGCCAGCAGTAACTCCAGGGGACCCGTATACAATGAGCAGTTCTTC.

The chain carries TRBV28 and TRBJ2-7; TRBD2 aligns across 7 bases. J gave up 0 bases and V 6 bases, and 8 bases lay outside the gene matches. Germline CDR1 is MDHEN and CDR2 is SYDVKM. This CDR3 is built from 15 residues. CDR3 sequence (DNA): TGTGCCAGCAGCCAAGGCGGGAGCCTCTCCTACGAGCAGTACTTC. This translates into CASSQGGSLSYEQYF. Drawing the rest from reference TRBV28 and TRBJ2-7, the complete variable domain is DVKVTQSSRYLVKRTGEKVFLECVQDMDHENMFWYRQDPGLGLRLIYFSYDVKMKEKGDIPEGYSVSREKKERFSLILESASTNQTSMYLCASSQGGSLSYEQYFGPGTRLTVT.

V is TRBV13 and J is TRBJ2-5; the match to TRBD2 covers 14 bases. The V gene end was trimmed by 2 bases and the J gene end by 5 bases; junction bases not matched to a gene: 7. The CDR3 length is 17 residues. Germline V gives CDR1 PRHDT, CDR2 FYEKMQ (reference sequence). CDR3 sequence: CASSLKPGLAGVETQYF. In nucleotides, the CDR3 is TGTGCCAGCAGCTTAAAACCGGGACTAGCGGGAGTTGAGACCCAGTACTTC.

V is TRBV4-2 and J is TRBJ1-2; D gene ambiguous. The CDR3 runs to 15 residues. Germline-derived CDR1 and CDR2 are LGHNA and YNFKEQ. The germline V and J ends were trimmed by 0 bases and 1 base, with 9 bases remaining between them. For the CDR3, the DNA is TGTGCCAGCAGCCAAGAAATGCAGATTAACTATGGCTACACCTTC. Translated: CASSQEMQINYGYTF.

This rearrangement joins TRBV2 to TRBJ1-4, with TRBD1 matching over 8 bases. V lost 1 base, J lost 8 bases, and 6 bases stayed unmatched. CDR3 length: 15 amino acids. Germline CDR1 and CDR2: SNHLY and FYNNEI. The CDR3 nucleotides are TGTGCCAGCAGTGAAGGCGGACAGGGATTCGAAAAACTGTTTTTT. Translating it yields CASSEGGQGFEKLFF.

The gene calls are TRBV6-5 and TRBJ2-3; D is unresolved. Germline CDR1 reads MNHEY; CDR2 reads SVGAGI. The CDR3 covers 13 residues. V was cut by 6 bases and J by 5 bases, with 12 bases left in between. The chain's CDR3 is CASSDTAGDTQYF. CDR3 bases: TGTGCCAGCAGCGACACGGCCGGAGATACGCAGTATTTT.

The genes are TRBV2 and TRBJ1-2; D is perhaps TRBD1 (5 bases). CDR1 and CDR2 from the germline V gene are SNHLY and FYNNEI. The V gene lost 6 bases and the J gene lost 3 bases, with 20 bases spanning the gap. The CDR3 length is 16 residues. The CDR3, as DNA: TGTGCCAGCAGCCGAGGTTTGATCCAGGGTCACTATGGCTACACCTTC. It encodes CASSRGLIQGHYGYTF.

The chain joins TRBV20-1 to TRBJ1-1, with 7 bases that match TRBD1. This CDR3 has 11 amino acids. Looked up from germline, CDR1 is DFQATT and CDR2 is SNEGSKA (reference sequence). V dropped 6 bases and J dropped 6; count of bases not matched to a gene: 4. CDR3 loop: CSAPQGAEAFF. For the CDR3, the DNA is TGCAGTGCGCCTCAGGGGGCTGAAGCTTTCTTT.

This chain links TRBV27 with TRBJ2-1; 10 nucleotides match TRBD2. Germline values: CDR1 MNHEY, CDR2 SMNVEV (reference sequence). This CDR3 has 15 amino acids. V shed 2 bases and J 5 bases; nucleotides not matched to a gene: 3. The CDR3 region has the DNA TGTGCCAGCAGTTTAGGGACTAGCGCCAACAATGAGCAGTTCTTC. It codes for CASSLGTSANNEQFF.

V is TRBV7-2 and J is TRBJ1-2; 7 bases map to TRBD1. With V trimmed by 5 bases and J by 7 bases, 7 bases remained unmatched. Germline-derived CDR1 and CDR2 are SGHTA and FQGNSA. The CDR3 sequence is 13 residues long. The CDR3 nucleotides are TGTGCCAGCAGCGTATCGGGACAGAGTGGCTACACCTTC. Residues: CASSVSGQSGYTF.

This clone appeared a single time. This rearrangement joins TRBV5-1 to TRBJ2-5; 10 bases fit TRBD2. CDR3 length equals 14 residues. The germline gives CDR1 SGHRS, CDR2 YFSETQ. With 3 bases clipped from V and 4 bases from J, the junction kept 3 bases outside the gene matches. In DNA, the CDR3 is TGCGCCAGCAGCTCGGTAGCGGGGGGAGAGACCCAGTACTTC. It specifies CASSSVAGGETQYF.

This chain uses TRBV20-1 with TRBJ2-7; 10 bases match TRBD2. The CDR3 is 19 amino acids. The germline CDR1 and CDR2 sequences are DFQATT and SNEGSKA (reference sequence). After removal of 3 bases from V and 0 bases from J, the junction contained 17 bases not matched to a gene. As DNA, the CDR3 is TGCAGTGCTAGTCCACGACTAGCGGGCCTTAGGGGGAGCTCCTACGAGCAGTACTTC. Encoded protein: CSASPRLAGLRGSSYEQYF.

This sequence joins TRBV10-1 and TRBJ1-1; perhaps TRBD1 as D (5 bases). Trimming shortened V by 0 bases and J by 3 bases, and 14 bases separated the two germline ends. This CDR3 has 16 residues. The V gene's germline CDR1 is WNHNN and CDR2 SYGVQD (reference sequence). The DNA for the CDR3 is TGCGCCAGCAGTGAGTCGAGTCTCGGGGGACACACTGAAGCTTTCTTT. This sequence encodes CASSESSLGGHTEAFF.

In regard to this clone: Mismatch with germline at one junction end may stem from a read error. V usage is TRBV7-7 and J usage is TRBJ1-5; D might be TRBD1 (6 bases). Germline V gives CDR1 SSHAT, CDR2 FNYEAQ (reference sequence). The CDR3 covers 16 residues. The CDR3 nucleotides are TGTGCTAGCAGCCTCTTAGACCAGGGGCCTTGGCAGCCCCAGCATTTT. It codes for CASSLLDQGPWQPQHF. The variable domain in full, with the rest retrieved from reference TRBV7-7 and TRBJ1-5, is GAGVSQSPRYKVTKRGQDVTLRCDPISSHATLYWYQQALGQGPEFLTYFNYEAQPDKSGLPSDRFSAERPEGSISTLTIQRTEQRDSAMYRCASSLLDQGPWQPQHFGDGTRLSIL.

This clone has only one observation. This rearrangement joins TRBV29-1 to TRBJ1-2, with 10 bases fitting TRBD1. Germline V gene sequence: CDR1 SQVTM, CDR2 ANQGSEA. J gave up 8 bases and V 4 bases, and 7 bases lay outside the gene matches. The CDR3 sequence is 13 residues long. The CDR3 region is CSVAPGQGWGYTF. The CDR3 coding sequence is TGCAGCGTTGCGCCGGGACAGGGGTGGGGCTACACCTTC.

This clone was counted many times. CDR3 nucleotides: TGTGCCAGCAGCTACCGGGACAGGGTTAATTCACCCCTCCACTTT. Translation: CASSYRDRVNSPLHF. V usage is TRBV5-4 and J usage is TRBJ1-6; 9 bases match TRBD1. The germline V gene encodes CDR1 SGHNT and CDR2 YYREEE (reference sequence). V dropped 3 bases and J dropped 6; count of bases not matched to a gene: 4. The CDR3 runs to 15 residues.

This clone has a handful of counts. The chain links TRBV27 to TRBJ1-1, with D possibly TRBD1 on 5 matching bases. The CDR3 consists of 13 residues. Germline CDR1 and CDR2: MNHEY and SMNVEV (reference sequence). V was pared by 5 bases and J by 5 bases, with 12 bases between. The CDR3 loop is CASSISGRTEAFF. The CDR3 region has the DNA TGTGCCAGCAGTATCTCAGGGAGGACTGAAGCTTTCTTT.

This clone has just a few counts. For the CDR3, the DNA is TGTGCCAGCCGGATATACTACCGTGGTGGTCTGGAAACTAATGAAAAACTGTTTTTT. Its protein is CASRIYYRGGLETNEKLFF. The chain carries TRBV6-8 and TRBJ1-4; D is uncertain. Germline V CDR1 and CDR2: MNHGY, SAAAGT. V lost 8 bases, J lost 1 base, and 26 bases lay in between. CDR3 length: 19 amino acids.

The chain combines TRBV7-2 with TRBJ1-1, with 7 bases aligning to TRBD1. The V gene end was trimmed by 4 bases and the J gene end by 10 bases; junction bases not matched to a gene: 9. The CDR3 runs to 13 residues. Germline assignment: CDR1 SGHTA and CDR2 FQGNSA. The CDR3 region is CASSSSTGQGAFF. The CDR3 nucleotides are TGTGCCAGCAGCTCCTCGACAGGGCAGGGAGCTTTCTTT.

This chain links TRBV6-7 with TRBJ1-5; the D gene is possibly TRBD1 (6 bases). TRBV6-7 is filed as an ORF, its function uncertain. The CDR3 has 18 amino acids. V was trimmed by 11 bases and J by 1 base, leaving 27 bases between them. CDR3 DNA sequence: TGTGCCTCACCCCACCCAAACCCCAGGGGTGGAAGCAATCAGCCCCAGCATTTT. The encoded protein is CASPHPNPRGGSNQPQHF.

This chain uses TRBV25-1 with TRBJ2-1, with 8 nucleotides matching TRBD2. With 3 bases clipped from V and 3 bases from J, the junction kept 7 bases outside the gene matches. Germline CDR1 MGHDK, CDR2 SYGVNS. CDR3 length: 16 amino acids. The DNA for the CDR3 is TGTGCCAGCAGTGACACCGGGACTAGGCTCTACAATGAGCAGTTCTTC. This translates into CASSDTGTRLYNEQFF.

The chain employs TRBV5-1 and TRBJ1-1; maybe TRBD1 (6 bases). Germline V gene lookup returns CDR1 SGHRS and CDR2 YFSETQ. Trimming removed 6 bases from V and 7 bases from J, with 19 bases in between. The CDR3 contains 14 residues. CDR3 in DNA: TGCGCCAGCAACCCGATGGGGGCAACGGATGAAGCTTTCTTT. Its translation is CASNPMGATDEAFF.

The chain employs TRBV7-8 and TRBJ1-1; 7 bases are a match to TRBD1. The CDR3 length is 18 residues. V shed 3 bases, J shed 1 base, and the junction held 14 bases outside the gene matches. From germline, CDR1 is SGHVS and CDR2 FQNEAQ. The CDR3: CASSFFSRATGPNTEAFF. CDR3 nucleotide sequence: TGTGCCAGCAGCTTCTTCTCCAGGGCGACAGGGCCGAACACTGAAGCTTTCTTT.

J is TRBJ2-7 and V is TRBV7-8; D might be TRBD1 (5 bases). This CDR3 has 18 amino acids. Trimming took 5 bases from V and 5 from J, leaving 28 bases between them. Germline V gives CDR1 SGHVS, CDR2 FQNEAQ. Here the CDR3 reads CASSASPPGMVFEDEQYF. The CDR3 DNA reads as TGTGCCAGCAGCGCAAGTCCCCCAGGGATGGTTTTCGAAGACGAGCAGTACTTC.

The chain combines TRBV6-6 with TRBJ1-1; D is uncertain. This CDR3 is built from 13 residues. Trimming removed 2 bases from V and 9 bases from J, with 13 bases in between. CDR1 and CDR2 from the germline V gene are MNHNY and SVGAGI (reference sequence). DNA for the CDR3: TGTGCCAGCAGTTACGGAGGGTCGGGCCAAGCTTTCTTT. As protein: CASSYGGSGQAFF.

This sequence joins TRBV10-1 and TRBJ1-4; 9 bases are shared with TRBD1. The trim removed 2 bases at V and 7 bases at J, leaving 5 bases unmatched. Germline CDR1 WNHNN, CDR2 SYGVQD (reference sequence). There are 15 residues in the CDR3. The CDR3, as DNA: TGCGCCAGCAGTGAGATTAACAGGGGGCCTGAAAAACTGTTTTTT. This translates into CASSEINRGPEKLFF.

The V and J genes are TRBV21-1 and TRBJ2-1; TRBD2 reflects the table's D call only, with no check against the DNA. TRBV21-1 is a listed pseudogene. The CDR3 contains 11 residues. The CDR3 region is CASSIQGGQFF. For the CDR3, the DNA is TGTGCCAGCAGCATCCAGGGAGGGCAGTTCTTC.

The chain combines TRBV13 with TRBJ1-2; maybe TRBD1 (5 bases). CDR1 and CDR2 (germline): PRHDT, FYEKMQ (reference sequence). Trimming removed 5 bases at V and 4 bases at J, with 17 bases between. The CDR3 covers 15 residues. The CDR3 protein is CASSPTGLRGYGYTF. The CDR3 nucleotides are TGTGCCAGCAGCCCTACAGGTCTGCGAGGCTATGGCTACACCTTC.

V is TRBV7-3 and J is TRBJ2-1; possible D gene TRBD1, 5 bases. Germline lookup yields CDR1 SGHTA and CDR2 FQGTGA. The CDR3 totals 15 residues. V was pared by 0 bases and J by 2 bases, with 8 bases between. CDR3 region: CASSLTRTTYNEQFF. The DNA for the CDR3 is TGTGCCAGCAGCTTAACTCGGACAACCTACAATGAGCAGTTCTTC.

The chain joins TRBV6-1 to TRBJ2-2, with D possibly TRBD1 on 5 matching bases. Trimming removed 3 bases at V and 3 bases at J, with 14 bases between. There are 16 residues in the CDR3. Germline loops: CDR1 MNHNS, CDR2 SASEGT. CDR3 residues: CASSDPDRGDTGELFF. In nucleotides, the CDR3 is TGTGCCAGCAGTGACCCGGATAGGGGTGACACCGGGGAGCTGTTTTTT.